This record concerns one TCR beta chain sequence. Germline loops: CDR1 SEHNR, CDR2 FQNEAQ (reference sequence). V lost 5 bases and J 9 bases, leaving 19 bases between the germline ends. There are 14 residues in the CDR3. This record belongs to a study of T cell responses to AZD1222 COVID-19 vaccine. Sequencing was performed with immunoSEQ multiplex PCR; in TCRdb, only in-frame clones are kept and a portion is missing. The data contain over 65,000 clones, about nine tenths of them singletons. This specimen consisted of peripheral blood, obtained on day 0 of AZD1222 vaccination. The TCR was taken from an adult in good health. This sequence joins TRBV7-9 and TRBJ2-5, with a possible D match to TRBD1 (6 bases). The CDR3 nucleotides are TGTGCCAGCAGCCTGAGTGGGACACTACAGGCCCAGTACTTC. It yields the protein CASSLSGTLQAQYF.